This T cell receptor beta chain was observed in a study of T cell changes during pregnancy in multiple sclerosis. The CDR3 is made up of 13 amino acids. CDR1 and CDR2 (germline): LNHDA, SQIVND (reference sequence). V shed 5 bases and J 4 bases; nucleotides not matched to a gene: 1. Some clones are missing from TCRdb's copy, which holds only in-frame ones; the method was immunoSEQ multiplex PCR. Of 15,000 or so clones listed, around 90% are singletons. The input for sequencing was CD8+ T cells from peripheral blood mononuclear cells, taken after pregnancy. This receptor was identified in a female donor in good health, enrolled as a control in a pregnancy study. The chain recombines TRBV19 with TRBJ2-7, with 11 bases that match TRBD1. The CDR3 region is CASSGTGGYEQYF. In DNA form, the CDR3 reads TGTGCCAGTAGTGGGACAGGGGGTTACGAGCAGTACTTC.